This T cell receptor (beta chain) derives from a study of cytomegalovirus exposure and HLA in healthy donors. Study-wide background: Clustering assigned approximately 79% of the approximately 400 genotyped donors to the Caucasian-associated ancestry cluster.

Per the germline V gene, CDR1 is KGHSH and CDR2 is LQKENI. CDR3 length: 15 amino acids. The V gene end was trimmed by 6 bases and the J gene end by 4 bases; junction bases not matched to a gene: 6. Study conclusions and caveats: Most TCR sequences proved rare, with some public TCRs found in many donors.

Points on this clone: Antigen specificity is unknown. Different DNA sequences within this sample yield the same CDR3.

The primer mix had 60 Vbeta and 13 Jbeta primers. Only in-frame clones appear in the TCRdb table, and some are missing; sequencing was by immunoSEQ multiplex PCR. The sample lists more than 85,000 clones; around 83% were seen once. The clonotype was recovered from a woman under 30 in good health and CMV-seronegative. The chain recombines TRBV18 with TRBJ2-1; 10 nucleotides agree with TRBD2. Sequenced input: PBMCs. CDR3 nucleotides: TGTGCCAGCTCGCCCACTAGCGGGACTTACAATGAGCAGTTCTTC. Its translation: CASSPTSGTYNEQFF.